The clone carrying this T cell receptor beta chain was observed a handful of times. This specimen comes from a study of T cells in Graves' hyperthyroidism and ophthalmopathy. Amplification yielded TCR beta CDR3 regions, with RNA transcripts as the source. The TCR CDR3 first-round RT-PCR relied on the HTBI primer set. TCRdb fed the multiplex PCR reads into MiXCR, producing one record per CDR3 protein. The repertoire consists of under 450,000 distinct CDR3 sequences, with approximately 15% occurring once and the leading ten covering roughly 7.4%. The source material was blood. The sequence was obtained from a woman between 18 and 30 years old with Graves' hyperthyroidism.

CDR3 sequence (DNA): TGTGCCAGCAGCTTGGGGCACAGGCCCTGGGGTGAAGCTTTCTTT. This codes for CASSLGHRPWGEAFF. The chain joins TRBV5-6 to TRBJ1-1; D is perhaps TRBD1 (5 bases). The CDR3 contains 15 residues. CDR1 is SGHDT, CDR2 YYEEEE, per germline. The ends were cut back, 0 bases at V and 7 bases at J, with 16 bases in the middle.